The 3 T cell receptor beta chains presented below share a single source sample, sequenced in a study of blood T cell repertoires in COVID-19. Repertoires were generated with immunoSEQ multiplex PCR, while TCRdb's copy carries only in-frame clones and drops some. The sample comprises approximately 350,000 clones, about 90% of which are singletons, and under 3% rests with the top ten. Sequencing was done on a sample of PBMCs or T cells enriched from blood (not recorded which). These receptors were taken from a woman aged 25 to 45 who had recovered from COVID-19.

The chain carries TRBV5-6 and TRBJ1-5; D is uncertain. CDR1 is SGHDT, CDR2 YYEEEE, per germline. Trimming stripped 1 base from V and 2 bases from J, with 10 bases between. This CDR3 region has 15 residues. The CDR3 spells CASSLFTQGNQPQHF. The CDR3, as DNA: TGTGCCAGCAGCTTGTTCACCCAGGGCAATCAGCCCCAGCATTTT.

This chain uses TRBV11-2 with TRBJ2-7, with TRBD2 identical over 8 bases. This CDR3 has 16 residues. Germline V gives CDR1 SGHAT, CDR2 FQNNGV. J lost 3 bases, V lost 5 bases, and 12 bases had no gene match. CDR3 sequence reads: CASSPDSGGDYYEQYF. DNA of the CDR3: TGTGCCAGCAGCCCAGACTCGGGAGGGGACTACTACGAGCAGTACTTC.

The rearrangement links TRBV28 to TRBJ2-7; D is perhaps TRBD2 (7 bases). The length of the CDR3 is 18 residues. V was pared by 4 bases and J by 5 bases, with 27 bases between. CDR1 MDHEN and CDR2 SYDVKM come from the germline V gene. CDR3 DNA sequence: TGTGCCAGCAGTTCCCCCTCGTGGGGGGGCAGGGATAGAGACGAGCAGTACTTC. This encodes CASSSPSWGGRDRDEQYF.